These 7 T cell receptor beta chains share one sample of origin, sequenced in a study of OX40 agonist ivuxolimab in advanced cancers. This table comes from immunoSEQ multiplex PCR, and its TCRdb copy is limited to in-frame clones, with some not included. The table records tens of thousands of clones, around 84% of them present only once. Sample: CD4+ or CD8+ T cells sorted from blood, taken in a trial of the OX40 agonist ivuxolimab. These receptors came from an adult with an advanced solid tumor such as melanoma, head and neck, liver or kidney cancer.

CDR3 DNA sequence: TGCGCCAGCAGCTTGGGACCGACAGGGGGGGAGACCCAGTACTTC. Its translation: CASSLGPTGGETQYF. This chain connects TRBV5-1 to TRBJ2-5, with TRBD1 identical over 9 bases. The CDR3 is made up of 15 amino acids. Unmatched junction bases numbered 5, after V lost 0 bases and J lost 5 bases. The germline gives CDR1 SGHRS, CDR2 YFSETQ.

In DNA, the CDR3 is TGTGCCAGCAGCCCCTATCCGGGACAGCTTCTGGATGGCTACACCTTC. Translating gives CASSPYPGQLLDGYTF. This chain uses TRBV11-2 with TRBJ1-2; TRBD1 aligns across 7 bases. In germline, CDR1 is SGHAT, CDR2 FQNNGV. The CDR3 totals 16 residues. The ends lost 5 bases at V and 6 bases at J; junction bases unmatched: 15.

This rearrangement joins TRBV12-5 to TRBJ2-7, with TRBD1 matching over 7 bases. J gave up 3 bases and V 0 bases, and 2 bases lay outside the gene matches. Germline V gene lookup returns CDR1 LGHNT and CDR2 FRNRAP. This CDR3 comprises 14 residues. The CDR3 DNA sequence: TGTGCTAGTGGTTTGGTACAGGGGAGCTACGAGCAGTACTTC. Amino acid sequence: CASGLVQGSYEQYF.

The chain is built from TRBV5-4 and TRBJ1-1, with 7 nucleotides matching TRBD1. The V gene's germline CDR1 is SGHNT and CDR2 YYREEE (reference sequence). The CDR3 length is 17 residues. V lost 4 bases to trimming and J lost 0 bases; unmatched junction nucleotides: 12. Written as DNA, the CDR3 is TGTGCCAGCAGCGGGAGGGACAGAGGAGGTTTGAACACTGAAGCTTTCTTT. Amino acids: CASSGRDRGGLNTEAFF.

CDR3 sequence (DNA): TGTGCCAGCAGTCTACGTCCAGAGGGCAATCAGCCCCAGCATTTT. It encodes CASSLRPEGNQPQHF. The chain joins TRBV27 to TRBJ1-5; D unclear. The CDR3 covers 15 residues. Trimming took off 5 bases at V and 2 bases at J, with 13 bases between the two ends. Germline CDR1 and CDR2: MNHEY and SMNVEV (reference sequence).

The genes are TRBV6-6 and TRBJ1-5; a possible D gene is TRBD1 (6 bases). From germline, CDR1 is MNHNY and CDR2 SVGAGI (reference sequence). The germline V and J ends were trimmed by 7 bases and 2 bases, with 12 bases remaining between them. This CDR3 is 14 amino acids long. CDR3 amino acids: CASNTHRGNQPQHF. Here the CDR3 DNA reads TGTGCCAGCAACACTCACAGGGGCAATCAGCCCCAGCATTTT.

J is TRBJ1-1 and V is TRBV7-9, with TRBD1 matching 7 bases. The CDR3 length is 15 residues. Germline assignment: CDR1 SEHNR and CDR2 FQNEAQ (reference sequence). V shed 2 bases, J shed 2 bases, and the junction held 5 bases outside the gene matches. The CDR3 nucleotides read TGTGCCAGCAGCTTATATGAAGGGGGCAACACTGAAGCTTTCTTT. This gives the protein CASSLYEGGNTEAFF.